These T cell receptor beta chains were read from a single sample in a study of monozygotic twins with inflammatory bowel disease. TCRdb reanalyzed the 5' RACE reads and collapses them to one entry per CDR3 protein, without DNA. This sample's table reports around 97,000 distinct CDR3 sequences. The sample comprised blood. These receptor sequences come from a human donor with ulcerative colitis or Crohn's disease, or a healthy co-twin of an affected twin (not recorded which). The CDR3 runs from the conserved cysteine through the conserved F or W.

V gene	J gene	CDR3 protein
TRBV6-4	TRBJ2-1	CASSDSGLAGFNEQFF
TRBV12-3/TRBV12-4	TRBJ2-7	CASSTRALYEQYF
TRBV10-1	TRBJ2-2	CASKAGAAVGELFF
TRBV12-3/TRBV12-4	TRBJ2-7	CASSLAGGREQYF
TRBV6-5	TRBJ1-2	CASSSEANYGYTF
TRBV6-6	TRBJ2-2	CASSYLGVGELFF
TRBV10-3	TRBJ1-1	CATGGRARDTEAFF
TRBV12-3/TRBV12-4	TRBJ1-5	CASSPAARNQPQHF
TRBV9	TRBJ2-1	CASSERGGIAYNEQFF
TRBV12-3/TRBV12-4	TRBJ1-1	CASSRTGAAAFF
TRBV29-1	TRBJ2-7	CSVAGLAGGSPEQYF
TRBV9	TRBJ2-7	CASSRSSGNHEQYF
TRBV20-1	TRBJ2-7	CSASGPPYEQYF
TRBV6-1	TRBJ1-5	CASREGQRPYQPQHF
TRBV5-4	TRBJ2-5	CASSLGGSGTQETQYF
TRBV28	TRBJ2-7	CASSLRQGTYEQYF
TRBV27	TRBJ2-2	CASSLLGGELFF
TRBV20-1	TRBJ1-6	CSAYRAANSPLHF
TRBV19	TRBJ1-3	CATADTNSGNTIYF
TRBV12-3/TRBV12-4	TRBJ2-4	CASRGTGGGKNIQYF
TRBV12-3/TRBV12-4	TRBJ2-1	CASRGLAGFDEQFF
TRBV20-1	TRBJ1-5	CSAINQDRPNQPQHF
TRBV20-1	TRBJ2-3	CSARVSSGGVGDTQYF
TRBV12-3/TRBV12-4	TRBJ2-6	CASTTDIFGANVLTF
TRBV9	TRBJ2-3	CASSVVGGSTDTQYF
TRBV7-2	TRBJ1-4	CASSGRPKTNEKLFF
TRBV7-3	TRBJ2-1	CATGTSGGPYNEQFF
TRBV5-6	TRBJ1-2	CASSFRTVLPNYGYTF
TRBV6-2/TRBV6-3	TRBJ1-2	CATNLGGAYGYTF
TRBV7-2	TRBJ2-7	CASTSGKTYEQYF
TRBV11-2	TRBJ2-7	CASSLLGFEQYF
TRBV5-1	TRBJ1-5	CASILGIDQPQHF
TRBV28	TRBJ1-2	CASSVPGGITGGDGYTF
TRBV12-3/TRBV12-4	TRBJ2-3	CASSFSVGTGRDTQYF
TRBV12-3/TRBV12-4	TRBJ2-4	CASSLVQGTYTF
TRBV6-5	TRBJ1-4	CASSWDSIGEKLFF
TRBV11-2	TRBJ2-1	CASRSTGFRYNEQFF
TRBV6-1	TRBJ2-3	CASSPISASTDTQYF
TRBV7-2	TRBJ2-7	CASSPPGPAYEQYF
TRBV18	TRBJ1-1	CASSPGSGTEAFF
TRBV11-2	TRBJ2-7	CASSLDPFSSYEQYF
TRBV29-1	TRBJ2-1	CSVERAYNEQFF
TRBV5-4	TRBJ2-7	CADGVGREQYF
TRBV25-1	TRBJ2-1	CASRTVMSDEQFF
TRBV14	TRBJ2-3	CASSQRLAGGTISTDTQYF
TRBV5-1	TRBJ2-1	CASSTGPGTSGFPYNEQFF
TRBV12-3/TRBV12-4	TRBJ2-3	CASSLTVTDTQYF
TRBV7-2	TRBJ1-3	CASSSRGRFGNTIYF
TRBV7-6	TRBJ2-2	CASSSQPPGPDTGELFF
TRBV5-5	TRBJ2-7	CASSPPRGREQYF
TRBV19	TRBJ2-2	CASRKPQTNTGELFF
TRBV3-1	TRBJ1-2	CASSQRGYGYTF
TRBV28	TRBJ2-1	CASSLFDEGYNEQFF
TRBV27	TRBJ1-2	CASSYDRDYGYTF
TRBV27	TRBJ2-1	CASSTSGSSYNEQFF